The TCR beta chain under discussion was sequenced for a study of a mutant IDH1 vaccine in newly diagnosed glioma. CDR3 length equals 13 residues. Germline V gene data show CDR1 as PRHDT and CDR2 as FYEKMQ (reference sequence). V was pared by 4 bases and J by 0 bases, with 7 bases between. Time point noted: baseline, week 1 (first vaccination visit). This sample's treatment: pre-vaccination baseline after standard-of-care therapy. This clone appeared a single time. Some clones are missing from TCRdb's copy, which holds only in-frame ones; the method was immunoSEQ multiplex PCR. The table lists fewer than 85,000 clones, around 86% of them singletons.

The sequence derives from a man aged 30 to 39 with glioma. The source was PBMCs, collected from a glioma patient treated with radiotherapy, temozolomide or both. V and J are TRBV13 and TRBJ2-7; TRBD2 might be the D (5 bases). This chain's CDR3 is CASSSRGSYEQYF. DNA for the CDR3: TGTGCCAGCAGCTCACGGGGCTCCTACGAGCAGTACTTC.